These T cell receptor beta chains were read from a single sample in a study of CD8+ T cells in alopecia areata. The protocol was immunoSEQ multiplex PCR, while the TCRdb copy is restricted to in-frame clones and leaves out a portion. The sample includes about 150,000 clones, roughly 50% of them seen just once. Sequencing was done on a sample of CD4+ T cells sorted from blood. Receptors originate from a human donor with alopecia areata. Each CDR3 is given with its conserved first and last residue. The D gene is left open where the match is weak. Size values are once, few and many counts, or a class for expanded clones, and some rows have none.

V	J	D	size	DNA	CDR3
TRBV29-1	TRBJ2-7	-	-	TGCAGCGCCGGAGAGGACTACGAGCAGTACTTC	CSAGEDYEQYF
TRBV19	TRBJ1-2	-	-	TGTGCCAGTAGTCCCCTCGGGGCTCCGGGTGGCTACACCTTC	CASSPLGAPGGYTF
TRBV5-1	TRBJ2-3	TRBD2	-	TGCGCCAGCAGCAGTCCTGGGACTAGCGGGAGTAAAACAGATACGCAGTATTTT	CASSSPGTSGSKTDTQYF
TRBV7-2	TRBJ2-1	TRBD2	-	TGTGCCAGCAGCCCGCGTCCCGAATTAGCGGGAGGGGAAGATGAGCAGTTCTTC	CASSPRPELAGGEDEQFF
TRBV5-1	TRBJ1-3	-	-	TGCGCCAGCAGCCCCAGGGACCCCTCTGGAAACACCATATATTTT	CASSPRDPSGNTIYF
TRBV7-9	TRBJ2-3	-	few	TGTGCCAGCAGCTTACCGGAGGGTGAGGTAGATACGCAGTATTTT	CASSLPEGEVDTQYF
TRBV5-1	TRBJ2-3	-	-	TGCGCCAGCAGCTTGGGGACACCCACAGATACGCAGTATTTT	CASSLGTPTDTQYF
TRBV5-1	TRBJ2-7	-	-	TGCGCCAGCAGCTTGGCCAAAGGCACCAACTACGAGCAGTACTTC	CASSLAKGTNYEQYF
TRBV6-1	TRBJ2-6	TRBD1	-	TGTGCCACCTCCAGGGACAGCCTTGGGGCCAACGTCCTGACTTTC	CATSRDSLGANVLTF
TRBV2	TRBJ2-1	-	-	TGTGCCAGCAGTACGCGGGCGGAATTACAGTTCTTC	CASSTRAELQFF
TRBV29-1	TRBJ2-1	TRBD2	-	TGCAGCGTTGAGAGAACTGTAGCGGGGAGGTCCTACAATGAGCAGTTCTTC	CSVERTVAGRSYNEQFF
TRBV18	TRBJ1-1	TRBD1	few	TGTGCCAGCTCAAAAGACAGGGGGGGCACTGAAGCTTTCTTT	CASSKDRGGTEAFF
TRBV18	TRBJ2-3	-	-	TGTGCCAGCTCCCATACAGATACGCAGTATTTT	CASSHTDTQYF
TRBV30	TRBJ2-1	-	-	TGTGCCTGGAGTGTACGGCGGGGACATGAGCAGTTCTTC	CAWSVRRGHEQFF
TRBV2	TRBJ2-1	-	-	TGTGCCAGCAGTGAGCGAGCGGGTTACAATGAGCAGTTCTTC	CASSERAGYNEQFF
TRBV5-1	TRBJ2-7	TRBD2	few	TGCGCCAGCAGCCAAACCGGGACTAGCAACGAGCAGTACTTC	CASSQTGTSNEQYF
TRBV19	TRBJ2-1	-	few	TGTGCCAGTAGTACCCCATGGTACAATGAGCAGTTCTTC	CASSTPWYNEQFF
TRBV5-1	TRBJ2-5	TRBD2	-	TGCGCCAGCAGCATTACTAGCGGGAGTGAGACCCAGTACTTC	CASSITSGSETQYF
TRBV7-3	TRBJ2-1	-	-	TGTGCCAGCAGCGCCCGCGGGACAGACAACTACAATGAGCAGTTCTTC	CASSARGTDNYNEQFF
TRBV4-1	TRBJ1-5	TRBD1	-	TGCGCCAGCAGCCAAATACAGGGGGAGCTTGTCAATCAGCCCCAGCATTTT	CASSQIQGELVNQPQHF
TRBV7-2	TRBJ1-2	-	-	TGTGCCAGCAGCTTAGGTCCCAGCTATGGCTACACCTTC	CASSLGPSYGYTF
TRBV20-1	TRBJ2-1	-	few	TGCAGTGCTAGAGATATAAATGAGCAGTTCTTC	CSARDINEQFF
TRBV5-1	TRBJ2-4	TRBD1	once	TGCGCCAGCAGCCCAAGGGGGCTCGGAGACATTCAGTACTTC	CASSPRGLGDIQYF
TRBV28	TRBJ1-2	-	-	TGTGCCAGCAGTCCACCGGGAAGCAACTATGGCTACACCTTC	CASSPPGSNYGYTF
TRBV29-1	TRBJ2-5	TRBD1	-	TGCAGCTCCTCAGGGGGTAGGAAGACCCAGTACTTC	CSSSGGRKTQYF
TRBV28	TRBJ2-7	-	-	TGTGCCAGCAGTTTCGCCCGGTTTAACGAGCAGTACTTC	CASSFARFNEQYF
TRBV7-2	TRBJ2-4	TRBD2	-	TGTGCCAGCAGCTCCCGTGGGCGGGAGTATAGAAACATTCAGTACTTC	CASSSRGREYRNIQYF
TRBV18	TRBJ2-5	-	-	TGTGCCAGCTCACGGGCCAGAGAAGAGACCCAGTACTTC	CASSRAREETQYF
TRBV5-4	TRBJ2-1	-	few	TGTGCCAGCAGCTTGGCCCTAGACTCTAGAAAGTTCTTC	CASSLALDSRKFF
TRBV29-1	TRBJ2-3	TRBD1	-	TGCAGCGTTGCGGACAGGGGCCGGGATACGCAGTATTTT	CSVADRGRDTQYF
TRBV5-8	TRBJ2-1	-	few	TGTGCCAGCAGCTTCGGTTCAGGGGAAGAGCAGTTCTTC	CASSFGSGEEQFF
TRBV27	TRBJ1-1	-	-	TGTGCCAGCATCTCAACGGAGCTGAGGACTTTCTTT	CASISTELRTFF
TRBV7-3	TRBJ1-3	-	few	TGTGCCAGCAGCCGAGGGGAGAGGAACACCATATATTTT	CASSRGERNTIYF
TRBV5-1	TRBJ2-3	TRBD1	-	TGCGCCAGCAGCTTCCGAAACGACAGGGCCACAGATACGCAGTATTTT	CASSFRNDRATDTQYF
TRBV29-1	TRBJ1-1	TRBD1	few	TGCAGCGGTGCGGGACAGGGCGGAACTGAAGCTTTCTTT	CSGAGQGGTEAFF
TRBV29-1	TRBJ2-2	TRBD1	-	TGCAGCGTTGAAGATGGGCCGACAGGGGAAGAGAACACCGGGGAGCTGTTTTTT	CSVEDGPTGEENTGELFF
TRBV2	TRBJ2-3	-	-	TGTGCCAGCAGTGCGGGGACTACGCAGTATTTT	CASSAGTTQYF
TRBV7-9	TRBJ1-1	TRBD1	few	TGTGCCAGCAGCTTAGGGGCGGGACAGGAAGCTTTCTTT	CASSLGAGQEAFF
TRBV30	TRBJ1-2	-	-	TGTGCCAGTTACCAGGCCCATGGCTACACCTTC	CASYQAHGYTF
TRBV7-3	TRBJ2-1	TRBD2	-	TGTGCCAGCAGCTTAAGCGGGAGCTCCTACAATGAGCAGTTCTTC	CASSLSGSSYNEQFF
TRBV29-1	TRBJ2-7	-	-	TGCAGCGTTGAAGATCCGGCTCTATCCCCTTCGGAGCAGTACTTC	CSVEDPALSPSEQYF
TRBV29-1	TRBJ1-1	-	-	TGCAGCGTTGAAAGAGGGGGGGGAGCTTTCTTT	CSVERGGGAFF
TRBV5-1	TRBJ2-3	-	-	TGCGCCTGGCGAGTCACAGATACGCAGTATTTT	CAWRVTDTQYF
TRBV29-1	TRBJ1-5	-	-	TGCAGCGTAGAGACCCAGGATGGTCAGCCCCAGCATTTT	CSVETQDGQPQHF
TRBV25-1	TRBJ2-5	TRBD2	-	TGTGCCAGCAGTGGCCGGACTAGTGGCGTTTTCCAGACCCAGTACTTC	CASSGRTSGVFQTQYF
TRBV6-1	TRBJ2-2	TRBD1	-	TGTGCCAGCAAGCCGGGACAGGGGAACACCGGGGAGCTGTTTTTT	CASKPGQGNTGELFF
TRBV29-1	TRBJ1-2	-	-	TGCAGCGTTGAAGCCGACCGCGACAGCTACACCTTC	CSVEADRDSYTF
TRBV7-9	TRBJ2-5	-	-	TGTGCCAGCAGCTCGGCGGGACTGAAAGAGACCCAGTACTTC	CASSSAGLKETQYF
TRBV29-1	TRBJ2-5	-	-	TGCAGTGTCGGCTCGGGGGCTCGGGAGACCCAGTACTTC	CSVGSGARETQYF
TRBV28	TRBJ2-3	-	-	TGTGCCAGCCAGGCCGGTGGGGTACTAGGTGCGTTTGGCACAGATACGCAGTATTTT	CASQAGGVLGAFGTDTQYF
TRBV2	TRBJ2-2	-	-	TGTGCCAGCAGTGCTACAGGGTCCGCCGGGGAGCTGTTTTTT	CASSATGSAGELFF
TRBV5-1	TRBJ2-3	-	-	TGCGCCAGCAGCTTGAGTTCGCCTAGCACAGATACGCAGTATTTT	CASSLSSPSTDTQYF
TRBV23-1	TRBJ2-5	-	-	TGCGCCAGCAGTCGAAGATCCCATGGGGCAGCTCAAGAGACCCAGTACTTC	CASSRRSHGAAQETQYF
TRBV4-1	TRBJ2-7	TRBD2	-	TGCGCCAGCAGCCAAGGTGTCGGGCTAGCGGGCCGGGAGCAGTACTTC	CASSQGVGLAGREQYF
TRBV6-6	TRBJ2-5	-	few	TGTGCCAGCAGTTATCCAGGGTTGGAGACCCAGTACTTC	CASSYPGLETQYF
TRBV30	TRBJ1-1	-	-	TGTGCCTGGAGTACCGGGTGGAGGGGGAACACTGAAGCTTTCTTT	CAWSTGWRGNTEAFF
TRBV2	TRBJ1-4	-	-	TGTGCCAGCAGGGAACCCGGCAATGAAAAACTGTTTTTT	CASREPGNEKLFF
TRBV2	TRBJ1-2	-	-	TGTGCCAGCAGTTGGGGGGAGGGTGGCTACACCTTC	CASSWGEGGYTF
TRBV29-1	TRBJ1-1	-	-	TGCAGCGTCCGGGGGAATTTGAACACTGAAGCTTTCTTT	CSVRGNLNTEAFF
TRBV29-1	TRBJ1-2	TRBD1	-	TGCAGCGTTATGGACAGGGTCGGCTACACCTTC	CSVMDRVGYTF